This T cell receptor beta chain stems from a study of shared clonotypes between healthy human individuals. Study processing details: Junction-only immunoSEQ sequences carried no quality scores, so filtering differed. Profiling relied on immunoSEQ multiplex PCR, and the TCRdb table lists in-frame clones only, not all of them. V and J calls and clone size are given by that table; D and trimming were obtained from the DNA. The table includes approximately 2.3 million clones, roughly 93% detected once. V was trimmed by 4 bases and J by 6 bases, leaving 10 bases between them. CDR3 length equals 13 residues. CDR1 is SGHNT and CDR2 is YENEEA in the germline V gene.

This chain joins TRBV11-3 and TRBJ2-4; D remains unclear. The receptor was isolated from a man aged 18 to 29 in good health. Some clones in this sample may be carry-over from other donors' samples. Sequencing was carried out using naive CD4+ T cells from PBMCs. Indicated subset: CD45RA+ positively selected. The CDR3 loop is CASSSRSGNIQYF. Written as DNA, the CDR3 is TGTGCCAGCAGCTCCCGCTCTGGAAACATTCAGTACTTC.